Presented here are 29 T cell receptor beta chains from one specimen sequenced in a study of control samples from healthy donors and cancer patients. TCRdb's table, derived via immunoSEQ multiplex PCR, lists solely in-frame clones and lacks some. The sample lists over 80,000 clones; over 80% were seen once. Sequenced material: blood. The source is a man younger than 40 in good health.

V gene TRBV7-3 combines with J gene TRBJ2-3, with D possibly matching TRBD2 (7 bases). The CDR3 totals 15 residues. CDR1 is SGHTA, CDR2 FQGTGA, per germline. V was shortened by 1 base and J by 2 bases, with 10 bases between the two germline ends. The chain's CDR3 is CASSLRGGFTDTQYF. In DNA form, the CDR3 reads TGTGCCAGCAGCTTAAGGGGGGGCTTCACAGATACGCAGTATTTT.

The J gene is TRBJ2-7, the V gene TRBV7-9; D unclear. This CDR3 comprises 14 residues. The V and J ends lost 1 base and 0 bases respectively, with 7 bases between them. The germline CDR1 and CDR2 sequences are SEHNR and FQNEAQ (reference sequence). CDR3 residues: CASSLERSSYEQYF. As DNA, the CDR3 is TGTGCCAGCAGCTTAGAGAGGAGCTCCTACGAGCAGTACTTC.

The V and J genes are TRBV14 and TRBJ1-4; TRBD1 matches 7 bases. The trim removed 5 bases at V and 6 bases at J, leaving 9 bases unmatched. In germline, CDR1 is SGHDN, CDR2 FVKESK. CDR3 length: 15 amino acids. CDR3 amino acids: CASSSYRGRHEKLFF. The CDR3 DNA follows: TGTGCCAGCAGCTCGTACAGGGGCCGCCATGAAAAACTGTTTTTT.

The chain joins TRBV5-1 to TRBJ1-6; D is possibly TRBD1 (5 bases). This CDR3 has 16 amino acids. V was shortened by 0 bases and J by 0 bases, with 7 bases between the two germline ends. Germline-derived CDR1 and CDR2 are SGHRS and YFSETQ. CDR3 residues: CASSLAGGSYNSPLHF. The DNA of the CDR3 is TGCGCCAGCAGCTTGGCCGGGGGCTCCTATAATTCACCCCTCCACTTT.

J is TRBJ2-7 and V is TRBV11-2, with D perhaps being TRBD1 or TRBD2 (5 bases each). The V end was cut by 1 base, the J end by 2 bases, with 9 bases between. Germline V lookup: CDR1 SGHAT, CDR2 FQNNGV. This CDR3 comprises 14 residues. The CDR3, as DNA: TGTGCCAGCAGCTTAGTTAGGGGAGCCTACGAGCAGTACTTC. Protein: CASSLVRGAYEQYF.

The genes are TRBV6-1 and TRBJ1-2; 8 positions match TRBD1. The CDR3 is 16 residues long. Losses at the gene ends were 2 bases for V and 8 bases for J; bases not matched to a gene: 13. Germline CDR1 reads MNHNS; CDR2 reads SASEGT. In DNA, the CDR3 is TGTGCCAGCAGTGAATATGGCCCAGGGGGCCTCCGAGGCTACACCTTC. It codes for CASSEYGPGGLRGYTF.

This clone was detected a few times. This chain joins TRBV30 and TRBJ1-6; 11 nucleotides agree with TRBD1. Germline CDR1 is GTSNPN and CDR2 is SVGIG (reference sequence). CDR3 size: 17 residues. V lost 2 bases, J lost 10 bases, and 13 bases stayed unmatched. CDR3 amino acids: CAWSSSRTGGFWSPLHF. CDR3 DNA: TGTGCCTGGAGTTCTTCCCGGACAGGGGGCTTTTGGTCACCCCTCCACTTT.

The chain links TRBV5-4 to TRBJ2-5, with D uncertain. The germline gives CDR1 SGHNT, CDR2 YYREEE (reference sequence). The CDR3 runs 12 residues. V lost 4 bases and J lost 5, with 9 bases in between. CDR3 bases: TGTGCCAGCAGCAGCCTCAGGGAGACCCAGTACTTC. Its protein product is CASSSLRETQYF. Combining the CDR3 with reference TRBV5-4 and TRBJ2-5 gives the whole variable domain ETGVTQSPTHLIKTRGQQVTLRCSSQSGHNTVSWYQQALGQGPQFIFQYYREEENGRGNFPPRFSGLQFPNYSSELNVNALELDDSALYLCASSSLRETQYFGPGTRLLVL.

The chain combines TRBV30 with TRBJ2-3; D is unresolved. V lost 1 base, J lost 0 bases, and 5 bases lay in between. Germline V lookup: CDR1 GTSNPN, CDR2 SVGIG (reference sequence). CDR3 length: 13 residues. CDR3 loop: CAWSELSTDTQYF. In nucleotides, the CDR3 is TGTGCCTGGAGTGAGCTGAGCACAGATACGCAGTATTTT.

V is TRBV6-5 and J is TRBJ2-7, with a weak D call TRBD2 (6 bases). The V gene lost 10 bases and the J gene lost 3 bases, with 13 bases spanning the gap. CDR1 MNHEY and CDR2 SVGAGI come from the germline V gene. This CDR3 is built from 12 residues. The DNA of the CDR3 is TGTGCCACCCGGGACTGGAGCTACGAGCAGTACTTC. Its translation is CATRDWSYEQYF.

This clone appeared a single time. CDR3 region: CASSLASPGSSGNTIYF. In DNA form, the CDR3 reads TGTGCCAGCAGCTTAGCGTCGCCGGGCTCCTCTGGAAACACCATATATTTT. The V and J genes are TRBV7-8 and TRBJ1-3; D not certain. Per the germline V gene, CDR1 is SGHVS and CDR2 is FQNEAQ. The CDR3 runs 17 residues. V was shortened by 0 bases and J by 0 bases, with 12 bases between the two germline ends.

The rearrangement uses TRBV2 and TRBJ2-6; D unresolved. Germline V gene sequence: CDR1 SNHLY, CDR2 FYNNEI. The V gene lost 6 bases and the J gene lost 0 bases, with 0 bases spanning the gap. This CDR3 is built from 12 residues. The CDR3 sequence is CASSSGANVLTF. The DNA of the CDR3 is TGTGCCAGCAGCTCTGGGGCCAACGTCCTGACTTTC.

V and J are TRBV6-5 and TRBJ2-1, with a tentative D call TRBD1 (5 bases). The V end was cut by 6 bases, the J end by 9 bases, with 15 bases between. The germline V gene encodes CDR1 MNHEY and CDR2 SVGAGI. The CDR3 length is 13 residues. The CDR3 protein is CASRYGHLREQFF. The CDR3 coding sequence is TGTGCCAGCAGGTATGGACACCTCCGTGAGCAGTTCTTC.

Regarding this clone: Distinct nucleotide sequences in the sample also encode this CDR3. The genes are TRBV2 and TRBJ2-7; a weak D match, TRBD2 (6 bases). The germline V and J ends were trimmed by 3 bases and 4 bases, with 7 bases remaining between them. Germline V gene lookup returns CDR1 SNHLY and CDR2 FYNNEI. The CDR3 totals 12 residues. The CDR3 coding sequence is TGTGCCAGCAGTGACGGGGGATACGAGCAGTACTTC. Its protein product is CASSDGGYEQYF. Variable domain in full (rest from reference TRBV2 and TRBJ2-7): EPEVTQTPSHQVTQMGQEVILRCVPISNHLYFYWYRQILGQKVEFLVSFYNNEISEKSEIFDDQFSVERPDGSNFTLKIRSTKLEDSAMYFCASSDGGYEQYFGPGTRLTVT.

CDR3 protein: CASSFEGQGVNEQFF. In DNA form, the CDR3 reads TGCGCCAGCAGCTTTGAGGGACAAGGAGTCAATGAGCAGTTCTTC. The chain carries TRBV5-1 and TRBJ2-1; a possible D gene is TRBD1 (6 bases). The germline V and J ends were trimmed by 2 bases and 6 bases, with 15 bases remaining between them. The V gene's germline CDR1 is SGHRS and CDR2 YFSETQ. The CDR3 length is 15 residues.

J is TRBJ2-5 and V is TRBV5-4; no clear D. The CDR3 consists of 14 residues. CDR1 SGHNT and CDR2 YYREEE come from the germline V gene (reference sequence). V was trimmed by 0 bases and J by 0 bases, leaving 6 bases between them. The chain's CDR3 is CASSLALYQETQYF. Here the CDR3 DNA reads TGTGCCAGCAGCTTGGCGCTCTACCAAGAGACCCAGTACTTC.

The rearrangement uses TRBV29-1 and TRBJ1-3, with 7 bases aligning to TRBD1. Per germline, CDR1 SQVTM and CDR2 ANQGSEA. The CDR3 loop spans 12 amino acids. After removal of 6 bases from V and 6 bases from J, the junction contained 5 bases not matched to a gene. CDR3 in amino acids: CSVGGTENTIYF. The CDR3 bases are TGCAGCGTCGGCGGGACAGAAAACACCATATATTTT.

The rearrangement uses TRBV5-6 and TRBJ1-4, with 11 bases aligning to TRBD1. The CDR3 spans 15 residues. The germline CDR1 and CDR2 sequences are SGHDT and YYEEEE. V was pared by 6 bases and J by 7 bases, with 8 bases of the junction left unmatched. The CDR3 is CASTPSGQGGEKLFF. The CDR3 DNA sequence: TGTGCCAGCACCCCCTCGGGACAGGGGGGTGAAAAACTGTTTTTT.

The V and J genes are TRBV7-9 and TRBJ1-1; D possibly corresponds to TRBD1 (5 bases). Trimming left V 5 bases short and J 1 base short, with 8 bases between. This CDR3 has 13 amino acids. Germline CDR1 and CDR2: SEHNR and FQNEAQ (reference sequence). The CDR3 coding sequence is TGTGCCAGCAGCCAAAGGGGGAACACTGAAGCTTTCTTT. Translation gives CASSQRGNTEAFF.

The J gene is TRBJ1-6, the V gene TRBV30; possibly TRBD1 for D (5 bases). Germline V gene sequence: CDR1 GTSNPN, CDR2 SVGIG (reference sequence). The CDR3 runs 14 residues. V was pared by 4 bases and J by 10 bases, with 17 bases between. The CDR3: CAWNQGRVGSPLHF. The CDR3 DNA reads TGTGCCTGGAATCAGGGCAGGGTAGGATCACCCCTCCACTTT.

CDR3 DNA sequence: TGTGCCAGCAGTATCCCCGGAGGTCGGGCTTTCTTT. This encodes CASSIPGGRAFF. The chain is built from TRBV28 and TRBJ1-1; unclear D gene. The ends were cut back, 5 bases at V and 11 bases at J, with 15 bases in the middle. The CDR3 has 12 residues. Germline V gene lookup returns CDR1 MDHEN and CDR2 SYDVKM.

This clone was observed once. The DNA for the CDR3 is TGTGCCAGAAAGTGGGGAGGGTGTCAGCCCCAGCATTTT. Its translation: CARKWGGCQPQHF. The rearrangement links TRBV19 to TRBJ1-5; D is ambiguous. This CDR3 region has 13 residues. Germline CDR1 is LNHDA and CDR2 is SQIVND (reference sequence). V lost 9 bases and J lost 6, with 15 bases in between. The full variable domain, its missing parts supplied by reference TRBV19 and TRBJ1-5, is DGGITQSPKYLFRKEGQNVTLSCEQNLNHDAMYWYRQDPGQGLRLIYYSQIVNDFQKGDIAEGYSVSREKKESFPLTVTSAQKNPTAFYLCARKWGGCQPQHFGDGTRLSIL.

This chain connects TRBV21-1 to TRBJ1-1; the DNA was not used to check the table's D call, TRBD1. TRBV21-1 is flagged as a pseudogene. The CDR3 has 15 amino acids. The CDR3 bases are TGTGCCAGCGGGGGCCCCAACAGGTGGGACACTGAAGCTTTCTTT. It specifies CASGGPNRWDTEAFF.

The chain employs TRBV12-3 or TRBV12-4 and TRBJ1-1; D unresolved. V shed 6 bases and J shed 3 bases, with 11 bases lying between them. The CDR3 sequence is 13 residues long. The chain's CDR3 is CASREDPYTEAFF. CDR3 nucleotide sequence: TGTGCCAGCAGGGAGGATCCGTACACTGAAGCTTTCTTT.

The chain recombines TRBV2 with TRBJ1-4; D call uncertain. CDR3 length: 12 residues. The germline V gene encodes CDR1 SNHLY and CDR2 FYNNEI. Trimming pared 7 bases from V and 8 bases from J, leaving 11 bases between. Here the CDR3 reads CASKGQREKLFF. The DNA of the CDR3 is TGTGCCAGCAAGGGTCAGAGGGAAAAACTGTTTTTT.

This clone was counted a single time. The rearrangement uses TRBV6-5 and TRBJ1-4; perhaps TRBD1 as D (5 bases). CDR3 length: 15 amino acids. Germline V gene lookup returns CDR1 MNHEY and CDR2 SVGAGI. V was pared by 6 bases and J by 0 bases, with 11 bases between. The CDR3 coding sequence is TGTGCCAGCAGGGGGGGATCCACAACTAATGAAAAACTGTTTTTT. Translation: CASRGGSTTNEKLFF.

J is TRBJ1-2 and V is TRBV14; D ambiguous. CDR1 is SGHDN, CDR2 FVKESK, per germline. V was trimmed by 4 bases and J by 4 bases, leaving 10 bases between them. The CDR3 is 13 residues long. CDR3 region: CASSLDTVYGYTF. The CDR3 DNA follows: TGTGCCAGCAGCCTAGACACGGTCTATGGCTACACCTTC.

V and J are TRBV5-6 and TRBJ2-6, with D perhaps matching TRBD1 or TRBD2 (5 bases each). Trimming removed 4 bases at V and 0 bases at J, with 20 bases between. CDR1 and CDR2 from the germline V gene are SGHDT and YYEEEE. This CDR3 comprises 19 residues. The CDR3 bases are TGTGCCAGCAGCGTGGCAGGGACGAGGGCCCTCTCTGGGGCCAACGTCCTGACTTTC. This codes for CASSVAGTRALSGANVLTF.

V and J are TRBV10-3 and TRBJ1-4; the match to TRBD1 covers 9 bases. The V gene's germline CDR1 is ENHRY and CDR2 SYGVKD. The CDR3 sequence is 15 residues long. Unmatched junction bases numbered 10, after V lost 6 bases and J lost 8 bases. The CDR3 DNA is TGTGCCATCAGAGATGCGGGGACAGGGCTCGAAAAACTGTTTTTT. Translating gives CAIRDAGTGLEKLFF.